This T cell receptor beta chain was captured by sequencing in a study of blood T cell repertoires in COVID-19 (dated by TCRdb to the early 2020s). Study-level background: Samples covering the acute and convalescent phases of COVID-19 were provided by collaborators in the United States, Italy and Spain. Where available, HLA class I and class II types were taken from metadata supplied by the sample provider and were not determined by assay-based typing. The repertoires were made available in a free public database intended to serve as a resource for research on the immune response to SARS-CoV-2. Sample metadata almost always included a de-identified subject ID, COVID-19 status, age in years and sex. The prospective study material was composed of cDNA or gDNA derived from T cells, B-cell-depleted T cells, or PBMCs. The samples were drawn from two sources: the first 160 participants of the ongoing ImmuneRACE study, and approximately 1,300 subjects contributed by 6 global collaborators. The dataset comprised deeply sampled blood TCRbeta repertoires from subjects exposed to, actively infected with, or recovered from COVID-19.

The germline ends are 4 bases apart after V is trimmed by 4 bases and J by 4 bases. For CDR1 and CDR2, the germline V gene (reference sequence) lists MNHEY and SMNVEV. Taken from cysteine to phenylalanine, the CDR3 has 11 residues. Only the CDR3 DNA is retained, 33 bases long and in frame from the first base. TCRbeta CDR3 regions were amplified from genomic DNA by means of the immunoSEQ Assay, a bias-controlled multiplex PCR. On the study's bioinformatics: Nucleated cell counts per sample were estimated from amplification of reference gene primers within the assay. To quantify the absolute abundance of each unique TCRbeta CDR3 rearrangement, sequence reads were collapsed and filtered. For each sample, productive Simpson clonality was calculated as the square root of Simpson's diversity index across productive rearrangements. The source is immuneACCESS, and TCRdb retained only in-frame sequences with V and J called. Part of the clones is not carried over; for the studies checked, unresolved V genes explain less than half of this, and the remainder is unexplained. Clone size and the V and J calls come from that table; the DNA yielded D and trimming. This sample lists 250,000 or so clones; about 85% were detected once. The ten largest clones represent roughly 3% of the sample.

With regard to this clone: The antigen this receptor binds is unknown. No qualities accompany the bases; no much larger clone lies one base away. The sample has other DNA sequences that encode this CDR3 too.

Collaborating institutions collected whole blood in K2EDTA tubes following their own protocols. Collaborator samples were shipped for TCRbeta analysis as frozen whole blood, isolated PBMCs, or DNA extracted from either sample type. Broad study findings and their caveats: The quantity of clinical and demographic metadata differed by source and by participant and was supplied without curation.

The chain couples TRBV27 to TRBJ2-5; the D gene identity is not certain. The sample taken for sequencing was peripheral blood. The receptor's source is a young man with active or convalescent COVID-19. Here the CDR3 is given as CASSSRETQYF. The base sequence is TGTGCCAGCAGTTCTCGAGAGACCCAGTACTTC.